This T cell receptor beta chain is from a study of Graves' ophthalmopathy and Graves' hyperthyroidism. Amplification targeted the TCR beta CDR3 regions, with RNA transcripts as the source material. A first-round RT-PCR used HTBI primers, followed by a second-round multiplex PCR. TCRdb reprocessed the multiplex PCR reads with MiXCR, giving one entry per CDR3 protein. This table holds approximately 210,000 distinct CDR3 sequences, 20% to 25% found once. The CDR3 length is 14 residues. Trimming took 4 bases from V and 3 from J, leaving 12 bases between them. The germline CDR1 and CDR2 sequences are SGHVS and FQNEAQ. Turning to this clonotype: Its antigen is unidentified.

Study-level findings and limits: At less than 71% sensitivity and approximately 72% specificity, the model predicted progression of the ophthalmopathy. Using a 13-signature model, the authors split ophthalmopathy from stable hyperthyroidism, with around 85% sensitivity and 70% to 83% specificity.

Pregnancy or lactation, uncontrolled infections and other autoimmune diseases were grounds for excluding patients. As the starting material, roughly 9.8 ml of fresh peripheral blood yielded the PBMCs. The sample consisted of peripheral blood. The gene calls are TRBV7-8 and TRBJ1-1; no definite D call. The source of this sequence is a woman in her forties or fifties with Graves' ophthalmopathy. Written as DNA, the CDR3 is TGTGCCAGCAGCTCCTCTAGGTTCGACACTGAAGCTTTCTTT. Residues: CASSSSRFDTEAFF.